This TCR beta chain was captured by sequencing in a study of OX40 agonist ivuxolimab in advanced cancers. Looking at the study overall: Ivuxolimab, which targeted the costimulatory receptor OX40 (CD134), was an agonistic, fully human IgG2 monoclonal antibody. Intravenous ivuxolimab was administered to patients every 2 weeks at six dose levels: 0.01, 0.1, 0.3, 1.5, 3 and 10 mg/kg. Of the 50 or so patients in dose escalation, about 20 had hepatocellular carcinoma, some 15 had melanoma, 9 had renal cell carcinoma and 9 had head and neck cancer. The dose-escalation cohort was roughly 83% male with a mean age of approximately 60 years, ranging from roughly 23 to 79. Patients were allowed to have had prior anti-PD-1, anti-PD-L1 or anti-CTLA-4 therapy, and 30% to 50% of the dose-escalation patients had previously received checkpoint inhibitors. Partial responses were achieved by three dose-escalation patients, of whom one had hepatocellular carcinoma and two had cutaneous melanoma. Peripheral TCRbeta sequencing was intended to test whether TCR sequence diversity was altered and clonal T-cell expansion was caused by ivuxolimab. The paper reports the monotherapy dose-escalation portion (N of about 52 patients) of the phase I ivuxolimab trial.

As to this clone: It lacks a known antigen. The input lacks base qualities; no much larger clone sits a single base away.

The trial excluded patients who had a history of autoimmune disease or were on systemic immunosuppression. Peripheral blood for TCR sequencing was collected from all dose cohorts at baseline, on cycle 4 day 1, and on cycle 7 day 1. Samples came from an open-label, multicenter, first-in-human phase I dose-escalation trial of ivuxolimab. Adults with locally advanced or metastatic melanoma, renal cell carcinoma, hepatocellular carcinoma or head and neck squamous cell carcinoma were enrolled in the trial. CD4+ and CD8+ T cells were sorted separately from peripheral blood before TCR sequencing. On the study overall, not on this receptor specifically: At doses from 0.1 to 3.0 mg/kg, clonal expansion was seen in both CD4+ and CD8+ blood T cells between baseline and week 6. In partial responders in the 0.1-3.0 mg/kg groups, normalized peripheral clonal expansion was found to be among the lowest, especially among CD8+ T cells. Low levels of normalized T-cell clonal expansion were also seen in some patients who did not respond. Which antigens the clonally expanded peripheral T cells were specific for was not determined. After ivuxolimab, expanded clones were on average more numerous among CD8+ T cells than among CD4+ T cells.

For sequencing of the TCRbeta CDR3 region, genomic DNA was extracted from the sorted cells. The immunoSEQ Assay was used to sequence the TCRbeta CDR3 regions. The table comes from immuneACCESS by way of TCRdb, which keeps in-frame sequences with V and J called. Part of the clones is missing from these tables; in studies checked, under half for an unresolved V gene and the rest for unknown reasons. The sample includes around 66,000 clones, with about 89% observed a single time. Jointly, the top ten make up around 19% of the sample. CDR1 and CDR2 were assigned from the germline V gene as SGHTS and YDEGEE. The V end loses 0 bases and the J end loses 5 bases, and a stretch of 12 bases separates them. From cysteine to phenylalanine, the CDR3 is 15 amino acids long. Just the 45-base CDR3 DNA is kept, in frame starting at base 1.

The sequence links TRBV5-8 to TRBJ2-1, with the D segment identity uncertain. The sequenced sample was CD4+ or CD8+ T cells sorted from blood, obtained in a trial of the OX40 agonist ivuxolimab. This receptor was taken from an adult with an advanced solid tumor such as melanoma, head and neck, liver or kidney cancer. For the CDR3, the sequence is CASSLGGSPDNEQFF. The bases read TGTGCCAGCAGCTTGGGAGGAAGCCCGGACAATGAGCAGTTCTTC.